This T cell receptor (beta chain) was sequenced during a study of blood T cell repertoires in COVID-19. J was trimmed by 4 bases and V by 6 bases; bases with no gene match: 6. The germline CDR1 and CDR2 sequences are LNHDA and SQIVND (reference sequence). This CDR3 region has 14 residues. Data came from immunoSEQ multiplex PCR; TCRdb stores just in-frame clones and leaves some out. This table has tens of thousands of clones, about 91% appearing once. Sample: peripheral blood. The sequence was obtained from a man between 60 and 75 years old with active COVID-19. The chain has TRBV19 and TRBJ1-5, with TRBD1 identical over 7 bases. CDR3 amino acids: CASSQRDRNQPQHF. The CDR3 DNA reads as TGTGCCAGTAGCCAACGGGACAGAAATCAGCCCCAGCATTTT.